This T cell receptor (beta chain) was sequenced in a study of blood T cells in healthy people across ages. General study results and limits: The study could not conclusively compare naive and antigen-experienced cells, given its unsorted PBMCs. When set beside aged donors, long-lived donors presented more naive CD4+ cells and higher diversity. TCR beta diversity correlated strongly with naive T cell percentage.

This clonotype was recorded a few times. What it recognizes is unknown. Drawn from each donor were 9 to 10 milliliters of peripheral blood. PCR was performed a second time for 7 to 11 cycles using a sample-barcoded 5' primer and a J-beta primer mix. TCRdb itself ran the 5' RACE reads through MiXCR, one entry per CDR3 protein. The data contain about 1 million distinct CDR3 sequences, more than 40% of them singletons. Material for sequencing was blood. The TCR originated in a woman in her sixties in good health.

CDR3 region: CASSYPVRLGTDTQYF. CDR3 bases: TGTGCCAGCAGCTACCCCGTTCGGCTCGGCACAGATACGCAGTATTTT. The V call is TRBV11-2, the J call TRBJ2-3; D is undetermined. The V end was cut by 4 bases, the J end by 1 base, with 15 bases between. Germline-derived CDR1 and CDR2 are SGHAT and FQNNGV. CDR3 size: 16 residues.